The 6 T cell receptor beta chains in this list originate from one sample, sequenced in a study of cytomegalovirus exposure and HLA in healthy donors. A multiplex PCR was run with 60 Vbeta primers and 13 Jbeta primers. Generated by immunoSEQ multiplex PCR, the TCRdb table keeps only in-frame clones and is missing some. The sample shows around 120,000 clones, 80% of them seen only once. Sequencing was carried out using PBMCs. Receptors originate from a man in his thirties or forties in good health and CMV-seronegative.

J is TRBJ2-7 and V is TRBV6-6, with D hard to call. This CDR3 is built from 15 residues. Per germline, CDR1 MNHNY and CDR2 SVGAGI (reference sequence). V lost 4 bases to trimming and J lost 2 bases, with 15 bases between them. CDR3 DNA sequence: TGTGCCAGCAGTTCCCTTTCGGAGTCCCCCTACGAGCAGTACTTC. This translates into CASSSLSESPYEQYF.

The chain uses TRBV29-1 and TRBJ1-2, with TRBD1 as a possible D gene (5 bases). CDR1 SQVTM and CDR2 ANQGSEA come from the germline V gene. This CDR3 comprises 12 residues. With 6 bases removed from V and 3 bases from J, the gap between germline ends came to 11 bases. The CDR3 loop reads CSVDKQDYGYTF. Written as DNA, the CDR3 is TGCAGCGTCGACAAACAGGACTATGGCTACACCTTC.

This clone has just a few counts. The genes are TRBV6-1 and TRBJ2-7; TRBD2 matches 11 bases. V was pared by 7 bases and J by 2 bases, with 4 bases of the junction left unmatched. The CDR3 is 14 amino acids. Germline CDR1 and CDR2: MNHNS and SASEGT. CDR3 residues: CASNGLAGPYEQYF. In DNA, the CDR3 is TGTGCCAGCAATGGACTAGCGGGTCCCTACGAGCAGTACTTC.

The V call is TRBV18, the J call TRBJ2-1, with TRBD2 matching over 9 bases. The trim removed 2 bases at V and 7 bases at J, leaving 9 bases unmatched. Germline assignment: CDR1 KGHSH and CDR2 LQKENI. The CDR3 spans 16 residues. DNA for the CDR3: TGTGCCAGCTCACCATTGGAGGGGACTAGCCGGAATGAGCAGTTCTTC. Protein product: CASSPLEGTSRNEQFF.

A word on this clone: At one end the junction does not follow the germline gene, possibly because of a read error. The chain carries TRBV4-1 and TRBJ1-5, with D possibly being TRBD1 (6 bases). CDR3 length: 13 residues. From germline, CDR1 is MGHRA and CDR2 YSYEKL. CDR3 loop: CASGTGWDQPQNF. The DNA of the CDR3 is TGCGCCAGCGGAACAGGGTGGGATCAGCCCCAGAATTTT.

The genes are TRBV11-3 and TRBJ2-5; D is possibly TRBD1 (5 bases). Germline-derived CDR1 and CDR2 are SGHNT and YENEEA. The CDR3 runs 12 residues. The V gene lost 5 bases and the J gene lost 2 bases, with 6 bases spanning the gap. The CDR3 here is CASSRTQETQYF. The CDR3 nucleotides read TGTGCCAGCAGCCGGACACAAGAGACCCAGTACTTC.